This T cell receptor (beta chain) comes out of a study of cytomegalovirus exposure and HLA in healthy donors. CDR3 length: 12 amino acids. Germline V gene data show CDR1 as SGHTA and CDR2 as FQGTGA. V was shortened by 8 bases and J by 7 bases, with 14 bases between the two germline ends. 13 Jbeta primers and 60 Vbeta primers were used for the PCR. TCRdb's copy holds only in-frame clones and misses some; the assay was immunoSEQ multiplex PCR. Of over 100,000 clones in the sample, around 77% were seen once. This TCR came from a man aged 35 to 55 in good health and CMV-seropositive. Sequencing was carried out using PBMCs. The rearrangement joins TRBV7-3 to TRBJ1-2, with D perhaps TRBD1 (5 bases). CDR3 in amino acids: CASGDSLSGYTF. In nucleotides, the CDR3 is TGTGCCAGCGGAGACAGTCTTTCTGGCTACACCTTC.